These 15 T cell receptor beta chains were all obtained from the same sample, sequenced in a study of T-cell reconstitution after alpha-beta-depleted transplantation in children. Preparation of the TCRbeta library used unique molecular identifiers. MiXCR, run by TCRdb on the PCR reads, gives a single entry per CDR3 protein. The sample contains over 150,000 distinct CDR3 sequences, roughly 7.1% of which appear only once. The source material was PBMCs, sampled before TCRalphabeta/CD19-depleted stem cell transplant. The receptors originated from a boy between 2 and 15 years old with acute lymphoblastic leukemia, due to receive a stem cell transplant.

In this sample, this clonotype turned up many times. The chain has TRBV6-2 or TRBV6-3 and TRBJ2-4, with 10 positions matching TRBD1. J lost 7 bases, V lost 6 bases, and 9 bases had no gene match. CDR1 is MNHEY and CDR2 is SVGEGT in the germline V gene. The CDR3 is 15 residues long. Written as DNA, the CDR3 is TGTGCCAGCAGCTCGACAGGGGGCGCGTTGAACATTCAGTACTTC. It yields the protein CASSSTGGALNIQYF.

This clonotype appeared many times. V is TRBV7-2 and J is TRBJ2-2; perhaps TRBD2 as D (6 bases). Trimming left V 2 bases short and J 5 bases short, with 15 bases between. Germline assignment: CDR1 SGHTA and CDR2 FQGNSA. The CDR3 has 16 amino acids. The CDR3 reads CASSLLRDLLTGELFF. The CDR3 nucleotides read TGTGCCAGCAGCTTACTCCGGGACTTACTGACCGGGGAGCTGTTTTTT. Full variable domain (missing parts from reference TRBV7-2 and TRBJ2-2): GAGVSQSPSNKVTEKGKDVELRCDPISGHTALYWYRQSLGQGLEFLIYFQGNSAPDKSGLPSDRFSAERTGGSVSTLTIQRTQQEDSAVYLCASSLLRDLLTGELFFGEGSRLTVL.

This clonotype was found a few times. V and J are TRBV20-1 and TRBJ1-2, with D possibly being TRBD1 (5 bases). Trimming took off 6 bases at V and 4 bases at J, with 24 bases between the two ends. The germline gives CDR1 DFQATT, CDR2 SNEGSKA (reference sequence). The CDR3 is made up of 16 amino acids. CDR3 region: CSAPPQGSPSSYGYTF. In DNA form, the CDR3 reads TGCAGTGCCCCACCTCAGGGTTCTCCTAGTAGCTATGGCTACACCTTC.

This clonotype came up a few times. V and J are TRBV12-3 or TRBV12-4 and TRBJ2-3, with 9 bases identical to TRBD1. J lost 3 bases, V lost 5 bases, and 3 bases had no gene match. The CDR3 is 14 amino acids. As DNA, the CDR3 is TGTGCCAGCAGTCGGGACAGGGCTACAGATACGCAGTATTTT. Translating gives CASSRDRATDTQYF.

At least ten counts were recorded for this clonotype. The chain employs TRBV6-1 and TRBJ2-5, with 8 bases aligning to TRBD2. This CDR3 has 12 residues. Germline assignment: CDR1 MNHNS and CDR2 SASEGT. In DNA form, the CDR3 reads TGTGCTACGGATGGCGGGAGGGAGACCCAGTACTTC. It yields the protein CATDGGRETQYF.

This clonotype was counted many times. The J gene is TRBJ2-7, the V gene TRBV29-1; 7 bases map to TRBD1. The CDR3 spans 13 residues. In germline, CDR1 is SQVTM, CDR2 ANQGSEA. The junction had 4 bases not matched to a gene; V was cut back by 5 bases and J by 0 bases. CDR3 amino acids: CSVLSGGSYEQYF. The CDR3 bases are TGCAGCGTTCTTTCAGGGGGCTCCTACGAGCAGTACTTC.

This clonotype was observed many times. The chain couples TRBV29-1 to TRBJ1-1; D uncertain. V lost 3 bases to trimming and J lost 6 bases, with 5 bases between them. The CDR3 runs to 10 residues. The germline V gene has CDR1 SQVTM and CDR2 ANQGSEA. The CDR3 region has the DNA TGCAGCGTTGACAAGGCTGAAGCTTTCTTT. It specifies CSVDKAEAFF.

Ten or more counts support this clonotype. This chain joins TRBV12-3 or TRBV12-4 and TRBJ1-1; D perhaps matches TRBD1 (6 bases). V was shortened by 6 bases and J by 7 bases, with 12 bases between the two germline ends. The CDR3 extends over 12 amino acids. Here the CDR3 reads CASSHRTDEAFF. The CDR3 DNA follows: TGTGCCAGCAGCCACAGGACAGATGAAGCTTTCTTT.

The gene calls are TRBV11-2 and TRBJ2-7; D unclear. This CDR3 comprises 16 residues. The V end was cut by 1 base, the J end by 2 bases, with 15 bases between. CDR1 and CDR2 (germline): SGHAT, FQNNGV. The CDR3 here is CASSLGWGSTTYEQYF. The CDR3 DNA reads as TGTGCCAGCAGCTTAGGGTGGGGTAGCACTACCTACGAGCAGTACTTC.

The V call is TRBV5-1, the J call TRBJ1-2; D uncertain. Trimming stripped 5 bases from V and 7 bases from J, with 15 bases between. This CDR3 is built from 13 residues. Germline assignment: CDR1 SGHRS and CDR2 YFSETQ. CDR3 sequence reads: CASRPGSASGYTF. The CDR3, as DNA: TGCGCCAGCAGGCCAGGTTCAGCGTCTGGCTACACCTTC. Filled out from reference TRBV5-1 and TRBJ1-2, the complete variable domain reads KAGVTQTPRYLIKTRGQQVTLSCSPISGHRSVSWYQQTPGQGLQFLFEYFSETQRNKGNFPGRFSGRQFSNSRSEMNVSTLELGDSALYLCASRPGSASGYTFGSGTRLTVV.

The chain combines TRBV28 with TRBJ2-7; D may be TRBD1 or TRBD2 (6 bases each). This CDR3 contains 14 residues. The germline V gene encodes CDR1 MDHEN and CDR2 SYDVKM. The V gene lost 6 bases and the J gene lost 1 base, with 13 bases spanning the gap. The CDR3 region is CASRGGGLSYEQYF. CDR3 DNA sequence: TGTGCCAGCAGGGGGGGCGGACTTTCCTACGAGCAGTACTTC.

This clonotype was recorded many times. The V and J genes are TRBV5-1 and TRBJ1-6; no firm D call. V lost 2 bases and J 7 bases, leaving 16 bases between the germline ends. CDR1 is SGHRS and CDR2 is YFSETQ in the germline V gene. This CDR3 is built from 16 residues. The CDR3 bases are TGCGCCAGCAGCTTATTTGTCAAAGAACGCAATTCACCCCTCCACTTT. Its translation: CASSLFVKERNSPLHF.

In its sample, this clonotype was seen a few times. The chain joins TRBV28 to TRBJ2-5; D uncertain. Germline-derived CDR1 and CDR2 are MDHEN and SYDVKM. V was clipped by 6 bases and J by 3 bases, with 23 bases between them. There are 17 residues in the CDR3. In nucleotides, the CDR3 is TGTGCCAGCAGCCCCCGGATGGGTACACCGGGTAAAGAGACCCAGTACTTC. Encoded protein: CASSPRMGTPGKETQYF.

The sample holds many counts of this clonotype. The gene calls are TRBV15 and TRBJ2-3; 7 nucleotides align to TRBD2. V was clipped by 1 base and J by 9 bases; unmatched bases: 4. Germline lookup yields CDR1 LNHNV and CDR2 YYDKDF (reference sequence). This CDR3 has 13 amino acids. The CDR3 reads CATSRGPGLTQYF. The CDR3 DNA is TGTGCCACCAGCAGAGGCCCGGGACTAACGCAGTATTTT.

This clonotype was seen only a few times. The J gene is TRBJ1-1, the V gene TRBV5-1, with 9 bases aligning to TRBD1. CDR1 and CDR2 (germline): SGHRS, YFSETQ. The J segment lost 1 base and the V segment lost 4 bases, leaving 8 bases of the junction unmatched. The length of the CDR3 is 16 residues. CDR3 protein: CASSPDRGITNTEAFF. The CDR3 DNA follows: TGCGCCAGCAGCCCCGACAGGGGGATTACGAACACTGAAGCTTTCTTT.